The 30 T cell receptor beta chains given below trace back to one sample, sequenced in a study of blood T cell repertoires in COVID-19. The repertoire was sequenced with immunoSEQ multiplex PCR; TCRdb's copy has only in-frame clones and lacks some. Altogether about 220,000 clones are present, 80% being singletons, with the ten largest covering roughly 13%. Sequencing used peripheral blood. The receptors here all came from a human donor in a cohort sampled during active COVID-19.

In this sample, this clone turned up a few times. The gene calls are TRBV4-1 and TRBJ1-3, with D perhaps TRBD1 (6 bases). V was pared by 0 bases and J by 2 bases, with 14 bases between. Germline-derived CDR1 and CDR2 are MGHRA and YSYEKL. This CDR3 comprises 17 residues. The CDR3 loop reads CASSQDPAGVTGNTIYF. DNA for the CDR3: TGCGCCAGCAGCCAAGATCCCGCAGGGGTTACTGGAAACACCATATATTTT.

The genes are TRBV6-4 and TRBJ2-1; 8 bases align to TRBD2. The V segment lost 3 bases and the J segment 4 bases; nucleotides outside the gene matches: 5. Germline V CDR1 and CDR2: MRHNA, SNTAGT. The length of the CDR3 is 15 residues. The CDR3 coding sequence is TGTGCCAGCAGTGAAATTAGCGGGGAGTACAATGAGCAGTTCTTC. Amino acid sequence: CASSEISGEYNEQFF.

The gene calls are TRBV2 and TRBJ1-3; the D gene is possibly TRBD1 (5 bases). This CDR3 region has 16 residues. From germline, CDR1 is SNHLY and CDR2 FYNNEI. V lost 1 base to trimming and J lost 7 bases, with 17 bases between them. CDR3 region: CASSEDPAGWRNTIYF. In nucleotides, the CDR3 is TGTGCCAGCAGTGAAGACCCAGCAGGGTGGCGGAACACCATATATTTT.

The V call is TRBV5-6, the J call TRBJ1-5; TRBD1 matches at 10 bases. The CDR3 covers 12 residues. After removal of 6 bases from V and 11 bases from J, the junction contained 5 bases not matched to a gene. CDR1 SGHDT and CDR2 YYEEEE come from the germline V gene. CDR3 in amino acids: CASTKDRGTQHF. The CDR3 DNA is TGTGCCAGCACCAAGGACAGGGGGACCCAGCATTTT.

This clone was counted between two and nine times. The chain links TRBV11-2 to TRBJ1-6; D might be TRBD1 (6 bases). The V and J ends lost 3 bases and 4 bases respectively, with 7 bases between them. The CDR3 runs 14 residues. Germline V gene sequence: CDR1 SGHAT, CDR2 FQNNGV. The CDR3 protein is CASSFGQYNSPLHF. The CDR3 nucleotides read TGTGCCAGCAGCTTTGGACAGTATAATTCACCCCTCCACTTT.

The CDR3 coding sequence is TGTGCCAGCATTTGGGGCGTGGGCGAAGCTTTCTTT. Translation: CASIWGVGEAFF. V gene TRBV28 combines with J gene TRBJ1-1; tentatively, D is TRBD1 (5 bases). Trimming removed 7 bases from V and 8 bases from J, with 14 bases in between. CDR3 length equals 12 residues. CDR1 and CDR2 (germline): MDHEN, SYDVKM.

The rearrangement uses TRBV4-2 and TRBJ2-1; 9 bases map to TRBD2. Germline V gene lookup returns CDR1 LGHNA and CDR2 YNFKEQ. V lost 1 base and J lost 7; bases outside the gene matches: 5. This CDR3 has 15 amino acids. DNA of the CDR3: TGTGCCAGCAGCCAAGGGGTAGCGGGAGATAATGAGCAGTTCTTC. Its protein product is CASSQGVAGDNEQFF.

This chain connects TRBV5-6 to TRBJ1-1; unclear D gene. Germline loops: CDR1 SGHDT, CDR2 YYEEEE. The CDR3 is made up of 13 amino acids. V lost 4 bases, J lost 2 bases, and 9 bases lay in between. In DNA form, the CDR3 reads TGTGCCAGCAGCCCCCTCCCTAACACTGAAGCTTTCTTT. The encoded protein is CASSPLPNTEAFF.

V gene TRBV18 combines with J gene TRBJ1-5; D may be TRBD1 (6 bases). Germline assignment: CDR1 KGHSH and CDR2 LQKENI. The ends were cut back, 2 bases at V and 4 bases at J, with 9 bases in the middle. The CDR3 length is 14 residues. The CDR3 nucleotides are TGTGCCAGCTCACCAAACAGGGCTAATCAGCCCCAGCATTTT. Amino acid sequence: CASSPNRANQPQHF.

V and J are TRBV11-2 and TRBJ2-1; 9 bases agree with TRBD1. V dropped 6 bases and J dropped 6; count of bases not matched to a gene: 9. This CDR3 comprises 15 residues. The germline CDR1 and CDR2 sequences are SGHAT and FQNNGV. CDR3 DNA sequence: TGTGCCAGCAGGACGGGGACAGGGTATATCAATGAGCAGTTCTTC. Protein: CASRTGTGYINEQFF.

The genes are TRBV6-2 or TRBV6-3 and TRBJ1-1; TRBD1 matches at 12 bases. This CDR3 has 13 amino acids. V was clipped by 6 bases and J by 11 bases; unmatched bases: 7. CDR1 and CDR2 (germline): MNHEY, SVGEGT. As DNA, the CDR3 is TGTGCCAGCAGCTGGGGGACAGGGGGCTTGGCTTTCTTT. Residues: CASSWGTGGLAFF.

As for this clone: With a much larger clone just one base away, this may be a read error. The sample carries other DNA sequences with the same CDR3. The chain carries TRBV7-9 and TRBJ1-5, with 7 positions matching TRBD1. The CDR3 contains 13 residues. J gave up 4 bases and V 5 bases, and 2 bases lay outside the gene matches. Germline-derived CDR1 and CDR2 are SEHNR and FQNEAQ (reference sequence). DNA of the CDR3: TGTGCCAGCAGCCGGACAGGAAATCAGCCCCAGCATTTT. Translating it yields CASSRTGNQPQHF.

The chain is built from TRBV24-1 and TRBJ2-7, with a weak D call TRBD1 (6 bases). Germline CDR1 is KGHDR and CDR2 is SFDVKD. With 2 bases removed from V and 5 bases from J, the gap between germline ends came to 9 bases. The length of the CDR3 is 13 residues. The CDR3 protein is CATSDSYRDEQYF. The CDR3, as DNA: TGTGCCACCAGTGATTCTTACAGGGACGAGCAGTACTTC.

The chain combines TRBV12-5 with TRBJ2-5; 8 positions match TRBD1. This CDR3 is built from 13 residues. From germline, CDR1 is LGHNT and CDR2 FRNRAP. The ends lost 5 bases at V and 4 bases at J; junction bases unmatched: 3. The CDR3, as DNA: TGTGCTAGTGGTGTCGACAGGGGAGAGACCCAGTACTTC. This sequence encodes CASGVDRGETQYF.

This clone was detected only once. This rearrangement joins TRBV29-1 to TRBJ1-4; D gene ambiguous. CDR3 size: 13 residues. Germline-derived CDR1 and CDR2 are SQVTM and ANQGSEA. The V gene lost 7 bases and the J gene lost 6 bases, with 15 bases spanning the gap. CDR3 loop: CSAAEGWDEKLFF. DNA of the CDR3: TGCAGCGCCGCGGAGGGTTGGGATGAAAAACTGTTTTTT.

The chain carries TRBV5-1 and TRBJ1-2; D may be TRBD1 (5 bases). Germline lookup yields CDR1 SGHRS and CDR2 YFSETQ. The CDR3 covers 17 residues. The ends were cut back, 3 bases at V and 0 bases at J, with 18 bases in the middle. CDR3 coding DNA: TGCGCCAGCAGCTACGGGGGTCTACTCCTGTCTAACTATGGCTACACCTTC. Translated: CASSYGGLLLSNYGYTF.

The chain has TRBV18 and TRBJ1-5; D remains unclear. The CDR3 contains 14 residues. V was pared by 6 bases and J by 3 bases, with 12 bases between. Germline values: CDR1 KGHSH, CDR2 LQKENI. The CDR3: CASSPGGPNQPQHF. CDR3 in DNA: TGTGCCAGCTCCCCCGGCGGTCCCAATCAGCCCCAGCATTTT.

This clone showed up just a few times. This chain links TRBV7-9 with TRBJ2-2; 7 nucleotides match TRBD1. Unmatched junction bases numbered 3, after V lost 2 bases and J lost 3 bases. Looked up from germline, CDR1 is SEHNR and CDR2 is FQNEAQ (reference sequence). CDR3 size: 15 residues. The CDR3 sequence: CASSLQGVDTGELFF. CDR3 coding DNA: TGTGCCAGCAGCTTACAGGGGGTCGACACCGGGGAGCTGTTTTTT. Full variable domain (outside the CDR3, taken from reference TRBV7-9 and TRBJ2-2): DTGVSQNPRHKITKRGQNVTFRCDPISEHNRLYWYRQTLGQGPEFLTYFQNEAQLEKSRLLSDRFSAERPKGSFSTLEIQRTEQGDSAMYLCASSLQGVDTGELFFGEGSRLTVL.

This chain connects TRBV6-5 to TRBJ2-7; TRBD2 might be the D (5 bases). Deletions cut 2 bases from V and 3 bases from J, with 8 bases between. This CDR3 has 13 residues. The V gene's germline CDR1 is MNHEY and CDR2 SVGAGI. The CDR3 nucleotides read TGTGCCAGCAGTTACGCGGGTTTCTACGAGCAGTACTTC. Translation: CASSYAGFYEQYF.

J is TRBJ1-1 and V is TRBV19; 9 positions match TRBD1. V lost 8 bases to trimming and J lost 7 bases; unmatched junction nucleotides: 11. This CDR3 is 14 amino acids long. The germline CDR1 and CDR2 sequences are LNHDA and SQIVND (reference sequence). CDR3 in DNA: TGTGCCAGTCTGACGACAGGGGGAGGCAGTGAAGCTTTCTTT. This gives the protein CASLTTGGGSEAFF.

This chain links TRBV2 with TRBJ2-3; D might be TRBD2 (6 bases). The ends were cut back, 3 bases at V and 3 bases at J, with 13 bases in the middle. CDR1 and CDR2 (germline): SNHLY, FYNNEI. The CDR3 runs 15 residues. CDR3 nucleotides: TGTGCCAGCAGTGAGTTGTCGGGGAGGACAGATACGCAGTATTTT. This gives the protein CASSELSGRTDTQYF.

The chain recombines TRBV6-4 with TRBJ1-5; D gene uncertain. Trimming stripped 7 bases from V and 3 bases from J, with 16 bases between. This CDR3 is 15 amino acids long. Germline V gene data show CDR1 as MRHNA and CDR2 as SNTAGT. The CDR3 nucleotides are TGTGCCAGCAACCAACCTAAACGGGACAATCAGCCCCAGCATTTT. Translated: CASNQPKRDNQPQHF.

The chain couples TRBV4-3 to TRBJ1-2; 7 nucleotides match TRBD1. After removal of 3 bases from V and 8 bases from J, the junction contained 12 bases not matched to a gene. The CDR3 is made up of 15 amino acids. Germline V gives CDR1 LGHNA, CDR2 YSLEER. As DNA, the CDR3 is TGCGCCAGCAGCCAGGGACAGAGGGGCCTTGGCGGCTACACCTTC. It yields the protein CASSQGQRGLGGYTF.

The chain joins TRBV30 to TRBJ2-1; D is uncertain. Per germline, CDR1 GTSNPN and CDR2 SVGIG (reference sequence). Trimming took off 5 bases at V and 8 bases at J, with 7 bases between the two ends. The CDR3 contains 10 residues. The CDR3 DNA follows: TGTGCCTGGGGATTAGATGAGCAGTTCTTC. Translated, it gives CAWGLDEQFF.

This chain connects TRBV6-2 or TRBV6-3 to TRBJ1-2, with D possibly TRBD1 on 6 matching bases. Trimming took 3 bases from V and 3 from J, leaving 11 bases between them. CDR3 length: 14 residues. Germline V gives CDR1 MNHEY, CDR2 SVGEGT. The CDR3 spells CASSYGGLYYGYTF. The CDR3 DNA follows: TGTGCCAGCAGTTATGGGGGCCTCTACTATGGCTACACCTTC.

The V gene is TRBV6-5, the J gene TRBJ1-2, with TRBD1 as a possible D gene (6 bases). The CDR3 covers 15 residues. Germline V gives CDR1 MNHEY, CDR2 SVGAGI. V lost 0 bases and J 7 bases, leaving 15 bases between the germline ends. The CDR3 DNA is TGTGCCAGCAGTTACTCGACGGGGGGCGCGGGTGGCTACACCTTC. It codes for CASSYSTGGAGGYTF.

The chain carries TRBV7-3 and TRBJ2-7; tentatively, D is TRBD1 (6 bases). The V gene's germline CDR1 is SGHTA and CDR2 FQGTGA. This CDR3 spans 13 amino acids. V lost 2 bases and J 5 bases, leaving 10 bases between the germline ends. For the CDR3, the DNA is TGTGCCAGCAGCTTAGGCAGGGGAGACGAGCAGTACTTC. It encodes CASSLGRGDEQYF.

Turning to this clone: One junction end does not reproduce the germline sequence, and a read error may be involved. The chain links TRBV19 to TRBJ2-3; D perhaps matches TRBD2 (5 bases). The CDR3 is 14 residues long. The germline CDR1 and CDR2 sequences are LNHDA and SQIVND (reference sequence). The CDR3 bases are TGTGCGAGTAGTGTGTCGGAGGCTACAGATACGCAGTATTTT. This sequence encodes CASSVSEATDTQYF.

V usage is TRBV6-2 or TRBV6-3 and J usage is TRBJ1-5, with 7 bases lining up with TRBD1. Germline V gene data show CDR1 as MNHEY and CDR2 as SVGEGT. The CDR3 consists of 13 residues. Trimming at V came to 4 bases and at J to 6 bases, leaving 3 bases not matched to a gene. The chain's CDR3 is CASSSDRVQPQHF. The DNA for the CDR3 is TGTGCCAGCAGTTCCGACAGGGTTCAGCCCCAGCATTTT.

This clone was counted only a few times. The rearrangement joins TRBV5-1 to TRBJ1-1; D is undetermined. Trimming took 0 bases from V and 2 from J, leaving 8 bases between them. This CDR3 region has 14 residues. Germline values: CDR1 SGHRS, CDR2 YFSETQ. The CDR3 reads CASSLAGGNTEAFF. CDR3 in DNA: TGCGCCAGCAGCTTGGCCGGCGGAAACACTGAAGCTTTCTTT.